The next 10 T cell receptor beta chains were all read from a single sample in a study of beta chain features in type 1 diabetes. Expressed TCRB transcripts got sequenced, as all isolated RNA was reverse transcribed. Sequencing used immunoSEQ multiplex PCR; TCRdb keeps in-frame clones, though not all of them. The sample lists hundreds of thousands of clones; 11% were seen once. These receptors have no identified antigens. Study-level points and caveats: In every one of the four CD4+ subsets, TCRB CDR3s were moderately but significantly shorter in Type 1 diabetes patients.

Sequencing used naive CD4+ T cells from blood. These receptors all come from a man younger than 45 with type 1 diabetes.

V is TRBV7-9 and J is TRBJ1-4; a weak D match, TRBD1 (5 bases). Germline CDR1 and CDR2: SEHNR and FQNEAQ (reference sequence). Trimming left V 5 bases short and J 8 bases short, with 12 bases between. The CDR3 consists of 13 residues. As DNA, the CDR3 is TGTGCCAGCAGCCGGGGACTGGCGGAAAAACTGTTTTTT. Encoded protein: CASSRGLAEKLFF. The complete variable domain, with remaining parts taken from reference TRBV7-9 and TRBJ1-4, reads DTGVSQNPRHKITKRGQNVTFRCDPISEHNRLYWYRQTLGQGPEFLTYFQNEAQLEKSRLLSDRFSAERPKGSFSTLEIQRTEQGDSAMYLCASSRGLAEKLFFGSGTQLSVL.

This clone came up a few times. The V gene is TRBV7-3, the J gene TRBJ1-6, with TRBD1 identical over 11 bases. The V and J ends lost 0 bases and 7 bases, in that order; junction bases with no gene match: 2. The CDR3 has 16 residues. CDR1 SGHTA and CDR2 FQGTGA come from the germline V gene. The CDR3 loop is CASSLTGTGGNSPLHF. The CDR3 coding sequence is TGTGCCAGCAGCTTAACCGGGACAGGGGGGAATTCACCCCTCCACTTT.

There are a few counts of this clone. The chain is built from TRBV7-2 and TRBJ1-1, with 8 bases lining up with TRBD1. Germline loops: CDR1 SGHTA, CDR2 FQGNSA. CDR3 length equals 14 residues. V shed 5 bases and J 4 bases; nucleotides not matched to a gene: 6. In nucleotides, the CDR3 is TGTGCCAGCAGCCCCCGGACAGGGTCCACTGAAGCTTTCTTT. Residues: CASSPRTGSTEAFF.

This clone was seen a few times. The J gene is TRBJ1-2, the V gene TRBV5-1; D perhaps matches TRBD1 (6 bases). V lost 4 bases to trimming and J lost 8 bases, with 15 bases between them. The CDR3 spans 13 residues. Germline CDR1 and CDR2: SGHRS and YFSETQ. This chain's CDR3 is CASSPDSPGGYTF. CDR3 bases: TGCGCCAGCAGCCCGGACAGCCCGGGGGGCTACACCTTC.

The rearrangement joins TRBV5-6 to TRBJ1-1; D is unclear. Germline V lookup: CDR1 SGHDT, CDR2 YYEEEE. V lost 1 base and J 4 bases, leaving 8 bases between the germline ends. There are 13 residues in the CDR3. CDR3 nucleotide sequence: TGTGCCAGCAGCTTGCGGGGAGCCACTGAAGCTTTCTTT. Amino acid sequence: CASSLRGATEAFF.

This clone was detected only a few times. The V and J genes are TRBV4-1 and TRBJ1-1; D possibly corresponds to TRBD1 (5 bases). V lost 0 bases, J lost 14 bases, and 16 bases lay in between. This CDR3 is 13 amino acids long. Germline V gene lookup returns CDR1 MGHRA and CDR2 YSYEKL. The CDR3 bases are TGCGCCAGCAGCCAAGAGGCGGGGACCGGGCACTTCTTT. This encodes CASSQEAGTGHFF.

This clone was observed a few times. V is TRBV7-2 and J is TRBJ1-1; D ambiguous. V lost 5 bases to trimming and J lost 9 bases, with 16 bases between them. Germline V lookup: CDR1 SGHTA, CDR2 FQGNSA. The CDR3 sequence is 13 residues long. DNA of the CDR3: TGTGCCAGCAGCCAATCCCCAGCAGACAAAGCTTTCTTT. Residues: CASSQSPADKAFF.

This sequence joins TRBV28 and TRBJ1-2; TRBD1 agrees at 7 bases. This CDR3 region has 13 residues. V lost 7 bases to trimming and J lost 2 bases; unmatched junction nucleotides: 4. Looked up from germline, CDR1 is MDHEN and CDR2 is SYDVKM. The CDR3 nucleotides are TGTGCCAGCATATCGGGACAGAACTATGGCTACACCTTC. This translates into CASISGQNYGYTF.

The table lists this clone with many counts. The J gene is TRBJ1-2, the V gene TRBV29-1, with D unresolved. The CDR3 runs 9 residues. V lost 4 bases, J lost 9 bases, and 6 bases lay in between. Germline V gene data show CDR1 as SQVTM and CDR2 as ANQGSEA. CDR3 protein: CSVGHSYTF. The CDR3 region has the DNA TGCAGCGTTGGACATAGCTACACCTTC.

The chain employs TRBV18 and TRBJ2-5; possible D gene TRBD1, 6 bases. CDR3 size: 15 residues. Per the germline V gene, CDR1 is KGHSH and CDR2 is LQKENI. Trimming left V 0 bases short and J 5 bases short, with 13 bases between. CDR3 loop: CASSPPAAQGETQYF. The CDR3 DNA sequence: TGTGCCAGCTCACCACCGGCGGCCCAGGGGGAGACCCAGTACTTC.